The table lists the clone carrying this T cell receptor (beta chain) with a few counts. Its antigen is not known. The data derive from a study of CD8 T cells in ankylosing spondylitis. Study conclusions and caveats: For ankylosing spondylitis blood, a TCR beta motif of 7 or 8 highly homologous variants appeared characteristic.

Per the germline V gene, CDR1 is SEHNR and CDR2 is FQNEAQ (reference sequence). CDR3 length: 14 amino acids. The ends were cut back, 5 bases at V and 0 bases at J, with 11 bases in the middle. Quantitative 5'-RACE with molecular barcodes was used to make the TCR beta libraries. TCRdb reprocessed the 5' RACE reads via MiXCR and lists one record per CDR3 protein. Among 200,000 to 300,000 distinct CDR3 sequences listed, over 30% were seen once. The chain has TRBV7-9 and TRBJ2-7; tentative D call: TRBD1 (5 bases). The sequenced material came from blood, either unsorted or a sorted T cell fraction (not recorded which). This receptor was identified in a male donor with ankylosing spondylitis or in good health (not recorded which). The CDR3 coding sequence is TGTGCCAGCAGCCCCAGGGCAAACTCCTACGAGCAGTACTTC. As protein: CASSPRANSYEQYF. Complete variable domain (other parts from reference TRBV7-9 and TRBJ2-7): DTGVSQNPRHKITKRGQNVTFRCDPISEHNRLYWYRQTLGQGPEFLTYFQNEAQLEKSRLLSDRFSAERPKGSFSTLEIQRTEQGDSAMYLCASSPRANSYEQYFGPGTRLTVT.